The rows below give T cell receptor beta chains drawn from one sample of a study of blood T cell repertoires in COVID-19. Profiling relied on immunoSEQ multiplex PCR, and the TCRdb table lists in-frame clones only, not all of them. This table holds about 480,000 clones, more than 75% found once. Sequenced input: PBMCs or T cells enriched from blood (not recorded which). Receptor source: a woman aged 40 to 49 who had recovered from COVID-19. CDR3s include the opening cysteine and the closing phenylalanine or tryptophan. The D gene is left open where the match is weak. Size is omitted from some rows. Given values are once, few, many or a class for expanded clones.

>TRBJ1-3|-|TRBV6-1|-
TGTGCCAGCAGTGAAAACTATCCTGGAAACACCATATATTTT
CASSENYPGNTIYF
>TRBJ2-7|-|TRBV10-3|-
TGTGCCATCAGTGAGTTGATCCTACTTAAAACGCAGCGCTCCTACGAGCAGTACTTC
CAISELILLKTQRSYEQYF
>TRBJ1-1|-|TRBV11-2|-
TGTGCCAGCAGCCTTAAGCCCGGCACTGAAGCTTTCTTT
CASSLKPGTEAFF
>TRBJ2-3|once|TRBV7-2|TRBD2
TGTGCCAGCAGCTTAAGCGGGAGGTTATCTTTTAGGACGCAGTATTTT
CASSLSGRLSFRTQYF
>TRBJ1-2|few|TRBV25-1|-
TGTGCCAGCAGTACAGGCTATGGCTACACCTTC
CASSTGYGYTF
>TRBJ2-1|-|TRBV11-3|-
TGTGCCAGCAGCTCTCGTGGTGTAGGTAGCGGAGGGCCCAATGAGCAGTTCTTC
CASSSRGVGSGGPNEQFF
>TRBJ2-6|-|TRBV2|-
TGTGCCAGCAGTGTTTTCGGGACTCTTAAGGCCAACGTCCTGACTTTC
CASSVFGTLKANVLTF
>TRBJ1-3|-|TRBV5-1|-
TGCGCCAGCAGCCAAGAAGGGGTAGGGGTCTCTGGAAACACCATATATTTT
CASSQEGVGVSGNTIYF
>TRBJ2-5|-|TRBV11-2|TRBD2
TGTGCCAGCAGCTTAGGGAGCGGGATTATTCGAGAGACCCAGTACTTC
CASSLGSGIIRETQYF
>TRBJ1-1|-|TRBV7-6|-
TGTGCCAGCAGCTTAGCGTGGGGGGGAAACACTGAAGCTTTCTTT
CASSLAWGGNTEAFF
>TRBJ2-7|-|TRBV28|-
TGTGCCAGCACAACCCCCGGAGGTCCAACCTACGAGCAGTACTTC
CASTTPGGPTYEQYF
>TRBJ2-1|-|TRBV2|-
TGTGCCAGCAGTGGGAGGAGGGAGCAGTTCTTC
CASSGRREQFF
>TRBJ2-1|-|TRBV19|TRBD1
TGTGCCAGTAGTACAAAAAGACAGGGTAGCGACAATGAGCAGTTCTTC
CASSTKRQGSDNEQFF
>TRBJ2-2|-|TRBV11-2|-
TGTGCCAGCAGCTTCCTATCCGGGGAGCTGTTTTTT
CASSFLSGELFF
>TRBJ2-7|-|TRBV29-1|-
TGCAGCGTTGAACGGGACTCCTATTCGGGATCCTACGAGCAGTACTTC
CSVERDSYSGSYEQYF
>TRBJ2-1|once|TRBV9|TRBD1
TGTGCCAGCAGCCCACAGGGGGCTAGCGGCTCCTACAATGAGCAGTTCTTC
CASSPQGASGSYNEQFF
>TRBJ2-5|-|TRBV7-7|TRBD1
TGTGCCAGCAGCTATAACCCGGGACAGGGAGTGGAGACCCAGTACTTC
CASSYNPGQGVETQYF
>TRBJ2-1|-|TRBV12-3/TRBV12-4|-
TGTGCCAGCAGTTTCCCCGGTGAGCAGTTCTTC
CASSFPGEQFF